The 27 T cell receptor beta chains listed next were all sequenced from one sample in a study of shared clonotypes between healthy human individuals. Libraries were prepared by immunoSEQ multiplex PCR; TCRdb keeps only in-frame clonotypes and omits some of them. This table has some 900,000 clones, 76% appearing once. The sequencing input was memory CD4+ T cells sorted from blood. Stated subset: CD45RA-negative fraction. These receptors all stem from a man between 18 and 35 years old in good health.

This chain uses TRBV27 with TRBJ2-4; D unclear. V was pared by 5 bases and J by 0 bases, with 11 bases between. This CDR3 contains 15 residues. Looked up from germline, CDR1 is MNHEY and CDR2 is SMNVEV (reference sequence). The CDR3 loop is CASSQGFLAKNIQYF. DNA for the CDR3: TGTGCCAGCAGTCAAGGGTTCTTAGCCAAAAACATTCAGTACTTC.

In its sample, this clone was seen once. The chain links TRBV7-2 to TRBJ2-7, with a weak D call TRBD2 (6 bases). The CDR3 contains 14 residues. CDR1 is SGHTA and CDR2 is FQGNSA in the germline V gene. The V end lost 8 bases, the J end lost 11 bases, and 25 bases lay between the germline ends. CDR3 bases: TGTGCCAGCGGATCCGGGAGTCCGCCCTACGAAGAGTACTTC. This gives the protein CASGSGSPPYEEYF.

CDR3 coding DNA: TGTGCCAGCAGTGCGTCCTTTGGGGGAAGGTCCTACAATGAGCAGTTCTTC. Translation gives CASSASFGGRSYNEQFF. The rearrangement uses TRBV6-1 and TRBJ2-1; D might be TRBD1 or TRBD2, each matching 5 bases. Deletions cut 4 bases from V and 1 base from J, with 17 bases between. Germline V gives CDR1 MNHNS, CDR2 SASEGT. This CDR3 contains 17 residues.

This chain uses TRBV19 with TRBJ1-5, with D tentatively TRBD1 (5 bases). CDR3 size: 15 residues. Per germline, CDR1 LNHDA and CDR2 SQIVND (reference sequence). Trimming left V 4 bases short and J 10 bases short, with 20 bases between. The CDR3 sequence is CASSNTPLERGPQHF. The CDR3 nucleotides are TGTGCCAGTAGTAATACCCCGCTTGAGAGGGGTCCCCAGCATTTT.

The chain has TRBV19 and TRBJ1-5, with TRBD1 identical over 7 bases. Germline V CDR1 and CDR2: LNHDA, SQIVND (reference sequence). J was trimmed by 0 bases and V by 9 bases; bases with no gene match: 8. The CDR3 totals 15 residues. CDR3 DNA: TGTGCCAGCCTCCGGGACAGTTATAGCAATCAGCCCCAGCATTTT. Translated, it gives CASLRDSYSNQPQHF.

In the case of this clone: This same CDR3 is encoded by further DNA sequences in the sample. CDR3 protein: CASSLDSRGETQYF. DNA for the CDR3: TGCGCCAGCAGCTTGGACAGTAGAGGTGAGACCCAGTACTTC. The V call is TRBV5-1, the J call TRBJ2-5, with D hard to call. Per the germline V gene, CDR1 is SGHRS and CDR2 is YFSETQ. The CDR3 is 14 residues long. The V gene lost 0 bases and the J gene lost 5 bases, with 11 bases spanning the gap.

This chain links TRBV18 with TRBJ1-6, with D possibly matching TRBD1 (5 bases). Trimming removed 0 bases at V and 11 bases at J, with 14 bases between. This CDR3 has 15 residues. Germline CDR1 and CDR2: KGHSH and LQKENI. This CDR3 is CASSPPVGSDTPLHF. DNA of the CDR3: TGTGCCAGCTCACCACCAGTAGGGTCGGACACACCCCTCCACTTT.

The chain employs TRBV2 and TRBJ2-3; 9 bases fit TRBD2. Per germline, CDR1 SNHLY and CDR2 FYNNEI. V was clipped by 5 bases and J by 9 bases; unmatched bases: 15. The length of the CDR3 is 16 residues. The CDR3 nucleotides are TGTGCCAGCAGTCCTCAGGGACTAGCAATACCCGTGACGCAGTATTTT. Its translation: CASSPQGLAIPVTQYF.

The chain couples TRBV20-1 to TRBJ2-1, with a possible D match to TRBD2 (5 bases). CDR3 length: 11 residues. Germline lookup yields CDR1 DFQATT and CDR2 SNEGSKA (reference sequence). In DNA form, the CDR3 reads TGCAGCCTCCGGGACTACAATGAGCAGTTCTTC. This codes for CSLRDYNEQFF.

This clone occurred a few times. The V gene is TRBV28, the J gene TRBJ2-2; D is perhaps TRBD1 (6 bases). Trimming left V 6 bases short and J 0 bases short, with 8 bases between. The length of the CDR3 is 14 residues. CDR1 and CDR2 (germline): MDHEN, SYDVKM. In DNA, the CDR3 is TGTGCCAGCAGGACAGGATCGAACACCGGGGAGCTGTTTTTT. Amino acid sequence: CASRTGSNTGELFF. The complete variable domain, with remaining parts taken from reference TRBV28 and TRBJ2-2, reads DVKVTQSSRYLVKRTGEKVFLECVQDMDHENMFWYRQDPGLGLRLIYFSYDVKMKEKGDIPEGYSVSREKKERFSLILESASTNQTSMYLCASRTGSNTGELFFGEGSRLTVL.

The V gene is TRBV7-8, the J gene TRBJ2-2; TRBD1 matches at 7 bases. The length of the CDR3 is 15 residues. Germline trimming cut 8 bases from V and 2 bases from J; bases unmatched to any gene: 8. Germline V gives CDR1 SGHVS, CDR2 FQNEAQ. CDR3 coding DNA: TGTGCCAGCCTAGAGGGACAGCCTAACACCGGGGAGCTGTTTTTT. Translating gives CASLEGQPNTGELFF.

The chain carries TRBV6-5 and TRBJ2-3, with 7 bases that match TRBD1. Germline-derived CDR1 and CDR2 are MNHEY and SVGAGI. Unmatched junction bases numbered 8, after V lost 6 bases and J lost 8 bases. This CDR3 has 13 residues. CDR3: CASSAGQAPTQYF. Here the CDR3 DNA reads TGTGCCAGCAGCGCAGGACAGGCGCCTACGCAGTATTTT.

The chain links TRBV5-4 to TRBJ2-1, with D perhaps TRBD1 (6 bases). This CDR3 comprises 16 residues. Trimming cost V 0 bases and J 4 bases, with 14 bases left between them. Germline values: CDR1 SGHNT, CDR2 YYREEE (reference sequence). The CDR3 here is CASSLVGARAYNEQFF. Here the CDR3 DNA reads TGTGCCAGCAGCTTGGTGGGGGCAAGGGCTTACAATGAGCAGTTCTTC.

CDR3 in DNA: TGTGCCGCGGGGGGACGGCTTGGGAGCAATTATGGCTACACCTTC. This gives the protein CAAGGRLGSNYGYTF. This sequence joins TRBV28 and TRBJ1-2; a possible D gene is TRBD1 (5 bases). CDR1 and CDR2 from the germline V gene are MDHEN and SYDVKM. The CDR3 is 15 residues long. Trimming took 11 bases from V and 5 from J, leaving 24 bases between them.

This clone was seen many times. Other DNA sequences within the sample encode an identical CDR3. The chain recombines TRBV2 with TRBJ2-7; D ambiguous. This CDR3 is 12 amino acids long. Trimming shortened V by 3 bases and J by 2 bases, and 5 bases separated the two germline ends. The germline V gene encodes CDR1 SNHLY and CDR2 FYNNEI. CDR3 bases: TGTGCCAGCAGTGACAGAACCTACGAGCAGTACTTC. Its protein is CASSDRTYEQYF.

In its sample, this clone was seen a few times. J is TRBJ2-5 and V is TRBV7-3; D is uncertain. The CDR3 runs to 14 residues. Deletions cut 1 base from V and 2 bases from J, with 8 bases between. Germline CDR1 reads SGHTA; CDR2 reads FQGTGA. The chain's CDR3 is CASSLNGRQETQYF. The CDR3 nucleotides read TGTGCCAGCAGCTTAAATGGCAGACAAGAGACCCAGTACTTC.

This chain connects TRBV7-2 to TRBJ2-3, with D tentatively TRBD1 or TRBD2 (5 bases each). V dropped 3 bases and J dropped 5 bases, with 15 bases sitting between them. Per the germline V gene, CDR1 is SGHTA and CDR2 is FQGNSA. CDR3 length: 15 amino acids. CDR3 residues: CASSFPGGGEDTQYF. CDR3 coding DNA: TGTGCCAGCAGCTTCCCCGGTGGGGGTGAAGATACGCAGTATTTT.

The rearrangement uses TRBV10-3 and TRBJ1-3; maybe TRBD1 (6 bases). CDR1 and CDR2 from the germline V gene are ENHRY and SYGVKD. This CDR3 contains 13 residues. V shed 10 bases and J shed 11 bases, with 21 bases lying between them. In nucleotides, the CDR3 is TGTGCCACAAGACAGAACCCCGGGGGCCCCATATATTTT. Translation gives CATRQNPGGPIYF.

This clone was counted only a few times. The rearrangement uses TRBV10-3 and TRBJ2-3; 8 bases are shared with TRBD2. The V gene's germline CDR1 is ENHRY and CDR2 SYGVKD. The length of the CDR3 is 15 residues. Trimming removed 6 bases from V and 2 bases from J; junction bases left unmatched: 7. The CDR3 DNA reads TGTGCCATCAGCGTTAGCGGGAAGGTCACAGATACGCAGTATTTT. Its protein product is CAISVSGKVTDTQYF.

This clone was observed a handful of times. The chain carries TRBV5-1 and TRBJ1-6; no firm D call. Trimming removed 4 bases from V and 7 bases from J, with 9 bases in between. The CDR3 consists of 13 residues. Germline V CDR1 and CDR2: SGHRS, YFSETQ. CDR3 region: CASSPTMNSPLHF. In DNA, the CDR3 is TGCGCCAGCAGCCCCACCATGAATTCACCCCTCCACTTT.

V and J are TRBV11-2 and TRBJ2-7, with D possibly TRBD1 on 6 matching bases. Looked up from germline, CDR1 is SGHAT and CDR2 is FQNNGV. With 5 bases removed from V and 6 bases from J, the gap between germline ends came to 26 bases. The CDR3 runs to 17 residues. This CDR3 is CASSTTSGGYLGGEQYF. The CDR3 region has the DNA TGTGCCAGCAGCACCACTAGTGGGGGCTATTTGGGCGGCGAGCAGTACTTC.

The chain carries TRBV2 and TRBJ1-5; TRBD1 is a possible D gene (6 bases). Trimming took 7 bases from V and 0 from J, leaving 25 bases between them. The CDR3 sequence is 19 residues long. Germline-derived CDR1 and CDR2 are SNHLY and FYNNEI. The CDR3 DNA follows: TGTGCCAGCACCTCAAGGGGGGCAGGAAAAATTAATAGCAATCAGCCCCAGCATTTT. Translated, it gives CASTSRGAGKINSNQPQHF.

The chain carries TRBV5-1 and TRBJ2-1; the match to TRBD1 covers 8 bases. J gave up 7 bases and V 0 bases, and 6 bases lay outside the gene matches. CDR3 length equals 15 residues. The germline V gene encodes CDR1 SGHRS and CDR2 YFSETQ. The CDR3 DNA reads TGCGCCAGCAGCTTGGGACAGGGGAATGGAAATGAGCAGTTCTTC. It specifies CASSLGQGNGNEQFF.

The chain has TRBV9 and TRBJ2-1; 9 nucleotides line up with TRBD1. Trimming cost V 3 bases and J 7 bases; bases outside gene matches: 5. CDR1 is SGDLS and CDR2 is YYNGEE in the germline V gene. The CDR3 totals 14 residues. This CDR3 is CASSADRGRNEQFF. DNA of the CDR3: TGTGCCAGCAGCGCCGACAGGGGGAGGAATGAGCAGTTCTTC. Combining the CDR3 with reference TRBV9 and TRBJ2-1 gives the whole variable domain DSGVTQTPKHLITATGQRVTLRCSPRSGDLSVYWYQQSLDQGLQFLIQYYNGEERAKGNILERFSAQQFPDLHSELNLSSLELGDSALYFCASSADRGRNEQFFGPGTRLTVL.

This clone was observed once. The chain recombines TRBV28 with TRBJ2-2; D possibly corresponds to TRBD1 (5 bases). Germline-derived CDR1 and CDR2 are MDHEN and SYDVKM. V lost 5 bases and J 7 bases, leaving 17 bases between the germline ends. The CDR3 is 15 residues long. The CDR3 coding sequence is TGTGCCAGCAGTATAAGACTCGTAGGGGTCGGGGAGCTGTTTTTT. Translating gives CASSIRLVGVGELFF. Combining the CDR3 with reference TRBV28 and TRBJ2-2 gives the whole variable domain DVKVTQSSRYLVKRTGEKVFLECVQDMDHENMFWYRQDPGLGLRLIYFSYDVKMKEKGDIPEGYSVSREKKERFSLILESASTNQTSMYLCASSIRLVGVGELFFGEGSRLTVL.

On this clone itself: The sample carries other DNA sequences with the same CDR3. Here the CDR3 DNA reads TGTGCCAGCAGCTTGGGCGGATCCGGCGAGCAGTACTTC. This gives the protein CASSLGGSGEQYF. The V and J genes are TRBV7-2 and TRBJ2-7; D is uncertain. The CDR3 consists of 13 residues. V lost 3 bases to trimming and J lost 6 bases, with 12 bases between them. Per germline, CDR1 SGHTA and CDR2 FQGNSA.

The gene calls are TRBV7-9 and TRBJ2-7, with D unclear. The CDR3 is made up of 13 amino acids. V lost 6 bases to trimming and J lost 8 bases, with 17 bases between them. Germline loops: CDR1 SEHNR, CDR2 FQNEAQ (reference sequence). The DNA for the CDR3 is TGTGCCAGCAGTTATGACGGTGCTACGAAGCAGTACTTC. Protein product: CASSYDGATKQYF.